In its sample, the clone carrying this T cell receptor (beta chain) was seen once. Its antigen remains unidentified. The CDR3 covers 15 residues. Germline V gene sequence: CDR1 SGHRS, CDR2 YFSETQ. Trimming at V came to 1 base and at J to 6 bases, leaving 7 bases not matched to a gene. In the study's own analysis: The detection floor for productive clonotype frequency was 2.59 x 10-5. TCRdb's copy holds only in-frame clones and misses some; the assay was immunoSEQ multiplex PCR. The V and J calls and the clone size are those of that table, but D and trimming were determined from the DNA. The sample shows about 36,000 clones, about four fifths of them seen only once. This entry belongs to a study of STAT5B mutations in CD4+ large granular lymphocyte leukemia. Study conclusions and caveats: No patients shared main leukemic clonotypes, though about 24% appeared at low frequency elsewhere.

Control samples were healthy donors' buffy coats. This receptor was identified in a human donor in good health. The material sequenced was CD4+ T cells from blood buffy coats. The chain combines TRBV5-1 with TRBJ2-7; TRBD2 matches at 10 bases. The CDR3 DNA follows: TGCGCCAGCAGCTTGCTAGCGGGAGCATCTGGCGAGCAGTACTTC. Its translation is CASSLLAGASGEQYF.